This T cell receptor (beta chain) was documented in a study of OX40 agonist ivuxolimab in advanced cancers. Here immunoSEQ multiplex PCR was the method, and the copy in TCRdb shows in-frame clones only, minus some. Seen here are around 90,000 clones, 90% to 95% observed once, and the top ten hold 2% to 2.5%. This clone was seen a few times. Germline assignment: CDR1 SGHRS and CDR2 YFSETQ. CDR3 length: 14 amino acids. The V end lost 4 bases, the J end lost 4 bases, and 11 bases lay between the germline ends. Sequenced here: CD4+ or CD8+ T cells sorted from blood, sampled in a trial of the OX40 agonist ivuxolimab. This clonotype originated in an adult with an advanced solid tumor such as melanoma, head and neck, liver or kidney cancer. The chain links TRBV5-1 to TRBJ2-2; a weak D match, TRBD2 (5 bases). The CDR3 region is CASSPGLVTGELFF. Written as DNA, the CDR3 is TGCGCCAGCAGCCCTGGACTCGTCACCGGGGAGCTGTTTTTT.